The subject of this entry is one T cell receptor (beta chain). Time point specified: blood 2 weeks post-SBRT. Described treatment: 15 Gy SBRT to primary tumor, nephrectomy 4 weeks later. The record originates from a study of radiation and T cells in renal cell carcinoma. Trimming shortened V by 5 bases and J by 1 base, and 5 bases separated the two germline ends. The CDR3 contains 12 residues. Per germline, CDR1 SGHRS and CDR2 YFSETQ. Assay: immunoSEQ multiplex PCR; the TCRdb copy retains only in-frame clones and omits some. The profile shows roughly 120,000 clones, around four fifths of them singletons.

This receptor was identified in a woman aged 55 to 70 with renal cell carcinoma. Sequenced here: blood, sampled from a patient whose treatment included radiotherapy and nephrectomy. The chain has TRBV5-1 and TRBJ2-3, with D uncertain. The CDR3: CASRPGTDTQYF. In nucleotides, the CDR3 is TGCGCCAGCAGGCCCGGCACAGATACGCAGTATTTT.